A selection of T cell receptor beta chains follows, all from one sample in a study of breast tumors, draining lymph nodes, adjacent tissues. MiXCR, run by TCRdb on the multiplex PCR reads, gives a single entry per CDR3 protein. The sample holds 15,000 or so distinct CDR3 sequences, around 50% seen once. Material: tumor-adjacent breast tissue. These TCRs come from a female donor with breast cancer. Some clones in this sample may be carry-over from other donors' samples. Both conserved end residues are part of each CDR3. Fields, in order: D gene, V gene, CDR3 length, clone size, J gene, CDR3 protein, CDR3 DNA. The D gene is left open where the match is weak. Size values are once, few and many counts, or a class for expanded clones, and some rows have none.

d_call: NA; v_call: TRBV2; cdr3_length: 13; clone_size: NA; j_call: TRBJ1-6; cdr3_aa: CASSEAFGSPLHF; cdr3_nt: TGTGCCAGCAGTGAAGCGTTTGGTTCACCCCTCCACTTT
d_call: NA; v_call: TRBV6-5; cdr3_length: 13; clone_size: NA; j_call: TRBJ2-7; cdr3_aa: CASRDLISYEQYF; cdr3_nt: TGTGCCAGCAGGGACTTAATCTCCTACGAGCAGTACTTC
d_call: NA; v_call: TRBV4-3; cdr3_length: 15; clone_size: many; j_call: TRBJ1-2; cdr3_aa: CASSQEARGRYGYTF; cdr3_nt: TGCGCCAGCAGCCAAGAGGCGAGGGGAAGGTATGGCTACACCTTC
d_call: TRBD1; v_call: TRBV20-1; cdr3_length: 15; clone_size: NA; j_call: TRBJ2-7; cdr3_aa: CSARDLRQGGVEQYF; cdr3_nt: TGCAGTGCTAGAGATCTACGACAGGGGGGTGTCGAGCAGTACTTC
d_call: NA; v_call: TRBV7-9; cdr3_length: 15; clone_size: NA; j_call: TRBJ1-6; cdr3_aa: CASSPAGHLNSPLHF; cdr3_nt: TGTGCCAGCAGCCCCGCGGGACACTTAAATTCACCCCTCCACTTT
d_call: TRBD2; v_call: TRBV9; cdr3_length: 16; clone_size: NA; j_call: TRBJ2-2; cdr3_aa: CASSFGTSGVTGELFF; cdr3_nt: TGTGCCAGCAGCTTTGGGACTAGCGGGGTAACCGGGGAGCTGTTTTTT
d_call: NA; v_call: TRBV20-1; cdr3_length: 13; clone_size: NA; j_call: TRBJ2-7; cdr3_aa: CSGSFPATFEQYF; cdr3_nt: TGCAGTGGGTCTTTCCCCGCGACTTTCGAGCAGTACTTC
d_call: NA; v_call: TRBV7-2; cdr3_length: 16; clone_size: medium-sized; j_call: TRBJ2-3; cdr3_aa: CASTPSPSHKPDTQYF; cdr3_nt: TGTGCCAGCACCCCATCTCCGAGCCATAAACCAGATACGCAGTATTTT
d_call: NA; v_call: TRBV5-1; cdr3_length: 15; clone_size: many; j_call: TRBJ1-2; cdr3_aa: CASSLVPRDSYGYTF; cdr3_nt: TGCGCCAGCAGCTTGGTGCCCAGGGATTCCTATGGCTACACCTTC
d_call: NA; v_call: TRBV7-2; cdr3_length: 12; clone_size: medium-sized; j_call: TRBJ2-7; cdr3_aa: CASSLVSYEQYF; cdr3_nt: TGTGCCAGCAGCTTAGTCTCCTACGAGCAGTACTTC
d_call: TRBD2; v_call: TRBV29-1; cdr3_length: 12; clone_size: once; j_call: TRBJ2-3; cdr3_aa: CSVGTSGNTQYF; cdr3_nt: TGCAGCGTAGGGACTAGCGGGAATACGCAGTATTTT
d_call: TRBD2; v_call: TRBV9; cdr3_length: 16; clone_size: medium-sized; j_call: TRBJ2-3; cdr3_aa: CASSFGTSGGTDTQYF; cdr3_nt: TGTGCCAGCAGCTTTGGGACTAGCGGGGGGACAGATACGCAGTATTTT
d_call: NA; v_call: TRBV5-8; cdr3_length: 17; clone_size: once; j_call: TRBJ2-3; cdr3_aa: CASSSISTGPSTDTQYF; cdr3_nt: TGTGCCAGCAGCTCTATCAGCACAGGGCCCTCCACAGATACGCAGTATTTT
d_call: TRBD1; v_call: TRBV19; cdr3_length: 15; clone_size: NA; j_call: TRBJ1-3; cdr3_aa: CAGRYDRASANTIYF; cdr3_nt: TGTGCCGGTAGATACGACAGGGCCTCTGCAAACACCATATATTTT
d_call: TRBD1; v_call: TRBV20-1; cdr3_length: 15; clone_size: NA; j_call: TRBJ2-3; cdr3_aa: CSARATGDSTDTQYF; cdr3_nt: TGCAGTGCTAGGGCGACAGGGGATAGCACAGATACGCAGTATTTT
d_call: TRBD1; v_call: TRBV6-2/TRBV6-3; cdr3_length: 16; clone_size: many; j_call: TRBJ1-5; cdr3_aa: CASSSAQGARGQPQHF; cdr3_nt: TGTGCCAGCAGTTCGGCACAGGGGGCGCGAGGTCAGCCCCAGCATTTT
d_call: TRBD1; v_call: TRBV20-1; cdr3_length: 17; clone_size: many; j_call: TRBJ2-7; cdr3_aa: CSARGRGPGQGLYEQYF; cdr3_nt: TGCAGTGCTAGAGGGAGGGGCCCGGGACAGGGGCTCTACGAGCAGTACTTC
d_call: TRBD2; v_call: TRBV7-3; cdr3_length: 16; clone_size: many; j_call: TRBJ2-1; cdr3_aa: CASSRGGTMSYNEQFF; cdr3_nt: TGTGCCAGCAGCAGGGGAGGGACCATGTCCTACAATGAGCAGTTCTTC
d_call: TRBD2; v_call: TRBV2; cdr3_length: 15; clone_size: few; j_call: TRBJ2-7; cdr3_aa: CASSEAVSGSSEQYF; cdr3_nt: TGTGCCAGCAGTGAAGCTGTTAGCGGGAGTTCCGAGCAGTACTTC